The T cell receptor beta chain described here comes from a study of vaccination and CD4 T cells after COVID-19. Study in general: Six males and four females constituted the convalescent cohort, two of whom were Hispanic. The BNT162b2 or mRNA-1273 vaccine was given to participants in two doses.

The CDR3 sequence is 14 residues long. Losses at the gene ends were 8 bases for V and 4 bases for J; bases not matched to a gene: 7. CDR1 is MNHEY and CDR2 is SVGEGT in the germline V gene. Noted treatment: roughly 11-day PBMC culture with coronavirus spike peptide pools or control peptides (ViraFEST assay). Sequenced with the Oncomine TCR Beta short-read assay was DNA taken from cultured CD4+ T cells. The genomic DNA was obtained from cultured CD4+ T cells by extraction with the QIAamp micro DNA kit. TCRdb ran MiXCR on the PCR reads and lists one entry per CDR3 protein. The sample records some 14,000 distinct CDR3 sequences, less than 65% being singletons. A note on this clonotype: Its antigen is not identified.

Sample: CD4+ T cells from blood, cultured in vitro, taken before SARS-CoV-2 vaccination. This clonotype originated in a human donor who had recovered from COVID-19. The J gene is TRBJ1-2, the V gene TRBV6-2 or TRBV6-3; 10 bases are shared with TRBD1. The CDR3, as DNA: TGTGCCAGCGCGCGGGACAGGGGAAGCTATGGCTACACCTTC. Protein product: CASARDRGSYGYTF.